Below, 15 T cell receptor beta chains from the same sample are listed, as sequenced in a study of T cell clusters in autoimmune cytopenias (dated by TCRdb to the late 2010s). Sequenced on an Illumina MiSeq. TRB rearrangements were amplified by multiplex PCR following a touch-down protocol, with the TRB-A and TRB-B primer pools mixed in one tube. TCRdb reprocessed the reads and lists each CDR3 protein sequence as a single entry, with no DNA. The table kept for this sample lists about 9,500 distinct CDR3 sequences. Jointly, the top ten make up around 8.7% of the sample. For each sample, TRB amplification used 200 to 250 ng of peripheral blood genomic DNA, equal to 35,000 to 40,000 genome equivalents. The sequencing input was peripheral blood. The origin of the receptors is a human donor with an autoimmune cytopenia or autoimmune hepatitis (not recorded which).

The chain joins TRBV18 to TRBJ1-1. The CDR3 extends over 13 amino acids. Looked up from germline, CDR1 is KGHSH and CDR2 is LQKENI. The CDR3 loop reads CATLDLLNTEAFF.

This rearrangement joins TRBV5-6 to TRBJ1-6; no DNA is available, so the TRBD1 call from TCRdb remains unchecked. The CDR3 is made up of 15 amino acids. The germline gives CDR1 SGHDT, CDR2 YYEEEE. The CDR3 region is CASTIRRTLNSPLHF.

The rearrangement joins TRBV27 to TRBJ1-3. Germline CDR1 MNHEY, CDR2 SMNVEV (reference sequence). The CDR3 extends over 15 amino acids. This chain's CDR3 is CASSLSAHSGNTIYF.

This chain connects TRBV5-1 to TRBJ2-7; TCRdb's D gene call, TRBD2, goes unchecked for lack of DNA. CDR1 is SGHRS, CDR2 YFSETQ, per germline. The CDR3 loop spans 13 amino acids. This chain's CDR3 is CASSERGGYEQYF.

The chain recombines TRBV18 with TRBJ2-1. This CDR3 contains 11 residues. Germline assignment: CDR1 KGHSH and CDR2 LQKENI. CDR3 loop: CASSYNNEQFF.

By frequency, this clonotype registers medium-sized (0.01 to 0.1%). J is TRBJ2-1 and V is TRBV5-6; the D call of TRBD1 rests on TCRdb alone, since no DNA is present to check it. Germline V gene lookup returns CDR1 SGHDT and CDR2 YYEEEE. The CDR3 totals 16 residues. The CDR3 region is CASSLGSGKTNNEQFF.

This chain links TRBV19 with TRBJ1-1. Germline-derived CDR1 and CDR2 are LNHDA and SQIVND (reference sequence). The CDR3 extends over 13 amino acids. The CDR3 sequence is CASSIRQNTEAFF.

The rearrangement joins TRBV7-2 to TRBJ2-3; the TCRdb D gene call, TRBD2, has no DNA to confirm it. This CDR3 is 16 amino acids long. The germline CDR1 and CDR2 sequences are SGHTA and FQGNSA. CDR3 sequence: CASSRELAGGLNTQYF.

This clonotype is identified as medium-sized from frequency. The rearrangement links TRBV29-1 to TRBJ1-2; TCRdb names TRBD1, which stays unverified in the absence of DNA. The CDR3 is made up of 12 amino acids. The germline V gene encodes CDR1 SQVTM and CDR2 ANQGSEA. CDR3 sequence reads: CSVSGGDYGYTF.

V gene TRBV7-2 combines with J gene TRBJ2-5; the D call from TCRdb, TRBD2, cannot be confirmed without DNA. The CDR3 length is 14 residues. Germline V gives CDR1 SGHTA, CDR2 FQGNSA. This CDR3 reads CASSFLAETETQYF.

The chain combines TRBV7-9 with TRBJ1-5; TCRdb calls TRBD1, which cannot be checked without DNA. The V gene's germline CDR1 is SEHNR and CDR2 FQNEAQ (reference sequence). The CDR3 length is 14 residues. Here the CDR3 reads CASSLESGDDPQHF.

According to its frequency, this clonotype is medium-sized (0.01 to 0.1%). The chain employs TRBV24-1 and TRBJ2-3. Germline assignment: CDR1 KGHDR and CDR2 SFDVKD. The CDR3 is 14 amino acids. CDR3 residues: CATSDLRSTDTQYF.

This clonotype is identified as medium-sized from frequency. The chain joins TRBV13 to TRBJ1-1. This CDR3 has 13 residues. Germline values: CDR1 PRHDT, CDR2 FYEKMQ (reference sequence). The CDR3 loop reads CASSLGPHTEAFF.

V usage is TRBV5-1 and J usage is TRBJ2-3; checking the TCRdb D call of TRBD1 is not possible without DNA. The CDR3 sequence is 17 residues long. From germline, CDR1 is SGHRS and CDR2 YFSETQ. CDR3 in amino acids: CASSAGAGQGSTDTQYF.

The chain joins TRBV5-4 to TRBJ1-2; TCRdb picks TRBD1, but there is no DNA to check that call. The CDR3 is 16 residues long. Germline V gene sequence: CDR1 SGHNT, CDR2 YYREEE (reference sequence). CDR3 loop: CASSLDTQGARRGYTF.